Presented here are 6 T cell receptor beta chains from one specimen sequenced in a study of identical twins. MiXCR, applied by TCRdb to the 5' RACE reads, yields one record per CDR3 protein. Of 410,000 or so distinct CDR3 sequences in the sample, about 18% were seen once. Material for sequencing was naive T cells sorted from blood. These receptors came from a middle-aged man in good health.

This clonotype has at least ten counts. This chain links TRBV5-1 with TRBJ2-1; D is unclear. V lost 4 bases and J lost 8, with 10 bases in between. Germline values: CDR1 SGHRS, CDR2 YFSETQ. This CDR3 contains 12 residues. In DNA, the CDR3 is TGCGCCAGCAGCCCCGGGTCGTATGAGCAGTTCTTC. This gives the protein CASSPGSYEQFF.

The chain recombines TRBV10-3 with TRBJ1-6, with D tentatively TRBD1 (5 bases). This CDR3 is 14 amino acids long. Germline V gives CDR1 ENHRY, CDR2 SYGVKD. Trimming left V 11 bases short and J 5 bases short, with 16 bases between. The CDR3 DNA reads as TGTGCCTCGGGGAGGGACGGCAATAATTCACCCCTCCACTTT. Its translation is CASGRDGNNSPLHF.

Here the CDR3 DNA reads TGCAGCGTTAACTTTTTGAAGACCCAGTACTTC. This encodes CSVNFLKTQYF. This chain joins TRBV29-1 and TRBJ2-5, with D hard to call. The CDR3 sequence is 11 residues long. Trimming left V 5 bases short and J 6 bases short, with 10 bases between. The germline gives CDR1 SQVTM, CDR2 ANQGSEA.

The sample holds a few counts of this clonotype. V gene TRBV4-3 combines with J gene TRBJ1-5; perhaps TRBD1 as D (5 bases). Between the trimmed V and J ends, which lost 0 bases and 6 bases, there was a span of 15 bases. The germline CDR1 and CDR2 sequences are LGHNA and YSLEER. The CDR3 extends over 16 amino acids. The CDR3 coding sequence is TGCGCCAGCAGCCAAGATAGGGGACCGAACGGTCAGCCCCAGCATTTT. This codes for CASSQDRGPNGQPQHF.

This clonotype was observed many times. This chain connects TRBV12-3 or TRBV12-4 to TRBJ2-3; 7 nucleotides agree with TRBD2. V lost 4 bases, J lost 1 base, and 5 bases stayed unmatched. CDR3 length: 15 residues. CDR3 loop: CASSSLAGGTDTQYF. The CDR3 coding sequence is TGTGCCAGCAGTTCCTTGGCGGGGGGCACAGATACGCAGTATTTT.

This clonotype appeared a few times. This chain uses TRBV30 with TRBJ2-2; 8 bases are a match to TRBD1. Germline loops: CDR1 GTSNPN, CDR2 SVGIG (reference sequence). J was trimmed by 3 bases and V by 5 bases; bases with no gene match: 5. The CDR3 loop spans 14 amino acids. DNA of the CDR3: TGTGCCTGGGGCAGGGGGCTTTACACCGGGGAGCTGTTTTTT. Its translation is CAWGRGLYTGELFF.